This TCR beta chain was documented in a study of blood T cell repertoires in COVID-19. Only in-frame clones appear in the TCRdb table, and some are missing; sequencing was by immunoSEQ multiplex PCR. Among some 170,000 clones listed, 85% were seen once. The CDR3 spans 18 residues. Germline CDR1 is MNHEY and CDR2 is SMNVEV (reference sequence). The trim removed 2 bases at V and 3 bases at J, leaving 9 bases unmatched. Material for sequencing was PBMCs or T cells enriched from blood (not recorded which). This receptor was taken from a man aged 35 to 55 who had recovered from COVID-19. The gene calls are TRBV27 and TRBJ2-6; 8 nucleotides match TRBD2. The CDR3 sequence is CASSLEPAGAGGANVLTF. In DNA, the CDR3 is TGTGCCAGCAGTTTAGAGCCAGCGGGAGCAGGTGGGGCCAACGTCCTGACTTTC.